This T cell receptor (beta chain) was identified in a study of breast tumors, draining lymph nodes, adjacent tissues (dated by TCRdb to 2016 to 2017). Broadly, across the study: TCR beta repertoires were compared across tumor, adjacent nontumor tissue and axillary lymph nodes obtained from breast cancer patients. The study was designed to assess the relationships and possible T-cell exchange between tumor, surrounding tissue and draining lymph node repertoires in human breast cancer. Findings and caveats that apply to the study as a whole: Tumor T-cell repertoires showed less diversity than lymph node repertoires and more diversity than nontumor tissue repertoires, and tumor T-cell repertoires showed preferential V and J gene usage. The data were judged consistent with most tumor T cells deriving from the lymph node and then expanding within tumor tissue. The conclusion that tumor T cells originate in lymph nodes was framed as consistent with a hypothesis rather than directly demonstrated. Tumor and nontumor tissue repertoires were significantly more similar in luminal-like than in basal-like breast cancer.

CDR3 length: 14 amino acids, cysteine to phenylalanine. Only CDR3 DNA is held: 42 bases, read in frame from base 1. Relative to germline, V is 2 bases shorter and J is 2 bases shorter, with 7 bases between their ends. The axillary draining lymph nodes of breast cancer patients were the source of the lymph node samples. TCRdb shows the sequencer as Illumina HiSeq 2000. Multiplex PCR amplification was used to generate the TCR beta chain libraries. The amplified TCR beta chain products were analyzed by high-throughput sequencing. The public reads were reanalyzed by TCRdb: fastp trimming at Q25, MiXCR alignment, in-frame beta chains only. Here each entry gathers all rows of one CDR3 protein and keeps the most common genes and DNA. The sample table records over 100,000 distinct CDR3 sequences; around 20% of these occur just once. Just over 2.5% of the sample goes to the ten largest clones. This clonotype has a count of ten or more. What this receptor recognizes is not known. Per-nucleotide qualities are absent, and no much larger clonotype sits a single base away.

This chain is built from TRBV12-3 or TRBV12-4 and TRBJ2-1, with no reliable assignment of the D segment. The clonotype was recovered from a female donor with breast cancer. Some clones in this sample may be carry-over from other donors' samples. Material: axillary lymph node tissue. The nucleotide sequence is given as TGTGCCAGCAGTTTATGGCTAGCCTACAATGAGCAGTTCTTC. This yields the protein CASSLWLAYNEQFF.